This TCR beta chain was observed in a study of post-analysis software for immune sequencing data. Study summary: In terms of disease course, relapsing-remitting, secondary progressive and progressive-relapsing multiple sclerosis were included.

Unique molecular identifiers were carried by the TCR beta cDNA libraries. T cells, about 0.9 to 10 million of them, yielded roughly 550,000 cDNA molecules. Using its own MiXCR run on the PCR reads, TCRdb lists one record per CDR3 protein. The sample carries about 500,000 distinct CDR3 sequences, roughly 46% recorded once. Study results and limitations: About five TRBV segments occurring more often in patients than controls included TRBV5-6, TRBV5-1 and TRBV20-1.

With 6 bases clipped from V and 7 bases from J, the junction kept 7 bases outside the gene matches. CDR1 is SGHTA, CDR2 FQGTGA, per germline. This CDR3 has 15 amino acids. As for this clonotype: Its antigen is undetermined.

The source of this sequence is a girl aged 10-17 years with multiple sclerosis. Sequencing was carried out using blood. The chain links TRBV7-3 to TRBJ2-2; 11 bases are a match to TRBD2. CDR3 residues: CASSSHTSGSGELFF. CDR3 in DNA: TGTGCCAGCAGTTCTCATACTAGCGGGAGCGGGGAGCTGTTTTTT.